One and the same sample provided the 21 T cell receptor beta chains below, sequenced in a study of T cell repertoires in cytomegalovirus infection (dated by TCRdb to about 2019). TCRdb shows the sequencer as Illumina HiSeq 1500. TCRdb applied fastp at Q25 and MiXCR to the public reads, then kept only in-frame beta chains. Identical CDR3 proteins give one entry, which carries the most common genes and DNA. The sample table contains 270,000 or so distinct CDR3 sequences; only one count was recorded for about 17% of them. Less than 60% of the sample comes from the top ten. The sample consisted of CD8+ T cells from PBMCs. All receptors derive from a human donor in good health (CMV status not recorded). Some clones in this sample may be carry-over from other donors' samples.

This sequence joins TRBV7-6 and TRBJ1-2, with 11 bases aligning to TRBD1. Germline CDR1 and CDR2: SGHVS and FNYEAQ. The CDR3 covers 15 residues. V lost 5 bases to trimming and J lost 5 bases; unmatched junction nucleotides: 7. The CDR3 coding sequence is TGTGCCAGCAGCCTCGGACAGGGGGCAGTTTATGGCTACACCTTC. As protein: CASSLGQGAVYGYTF. The whole variable domain, remainder taken from reference TRBV7-6 and TRBJ1-2, is GAGVSQSPRYKVTKRGQDVALRCDPISGHVSLYWYRQALGQGPEFLTYFNYEAQQDKSGLPNDRFSAERPEGSISTLTIQRTEQRDSAMYRCASSLGQGAVYGYTFGSGTRLTVV.

The chain recombines TRBV19 with TRBJ2-2, with D unclear. The V and J ends lost 6 bases and 0 bases respectively, with 8 bases between them. Germline V gene data show CDR1 as LNHDA and CDR2 as SQIVND (reference sequence). The length of the CDR3 is 14 residues. CDR3: CASRPHANTGELFF. CDR3 bases: TGTGCCAGTAGGCCCCACGCGAACACCGGGGAGCTGTTTTTT.

The chain couples TRBV3-1 to TRBJ2-1, with TRBD2 matching 8 bases. CDR3 size: 16 residues. CDR1 and CDR2 (germline): LGHDT, YNNKEL (reference sequence). V shed 2 bases, J shed 4 bases, and the junction held 7 bases outside the gene matches. The CDR3: CASSQYRRGEYNEQFF. CDR3 bases: TGTGCCAGCAGCCAATATAGGCGGGGGGAATACAATGAGCAGTTCTTC.

The table lists this clonotype with a few counts. The gene calls are TRBV5-5 and TRBJ2-7; D call uncertain. The V end lost 2 bases, the J end lost 4 bases, and 10 bases lay between the germline ends. The CDR3 has 13 residues. Germline CDR1 reads SGHKS; CDR2 reads YYEKEE (reference sequence). The CDR3 coding sequence is TGTGCCAGCAGCTTAAGACCCGCGTACGAGCAGTACTTC. Translating gives CASSLRPAYEQYF.

This clonotype showed up many times. This chain links TRBV12-3 or TRBV12-4 with TRBJ2-1; a possible D gene is TRBD1 (6 bases). The V end lost 0 bases, the J end lost 3 bases, and 9 bases lay between the germline ends. This CDR3 is built from 15 residues. The CDR3 nucleotides are TGTGCCAGCAGTTTAGCCACAGGGTTCTACAATGAGCAGTTCTTC. Its protein is CASSLATGFYNEQFF.

In this sample, this clonotype turned up a few times. The chain carries TRBV29-1 and TRBJ2-3; D might be TRBD2 (6 bases). V lost 4 bases and J lost 2, with 13 bases in between. Germline assignment: CDR1 SQVTM and CDR2 ANQGSEA. The CDR3 consists of 14 residues. CDR3: CSVVTGEYTDTQYF. In nucleotides, the CDR3 is TGCAGCGTTGTGACGGGGGAATACACAGATACGCAGTATTTT.

This clonotype has only a few counts. The V and J genes are TRBV20-1 and TRBJ2-1; D might be TRBD2 (6 bases). V was clipped by 5 bases and J by 8 bases, with 19 bases between them. Germline V CDR1 and CDR2: DFQATT, SNEGSKA (reference sequence). This CDR3 is 14 amino acids long. CDR3 DNA sequence: TGCAGTGCTTCGCCCCTCACCCCGGGGGATGAGCAGTTCTTC. Protein: CSASPLTPGDEQFF.

V gene TRBV11-3 combines with J gene TRBJ2-1; tentative D call: TRBD1 (6 bases). V gave up 3 bases and J gave up 5 bases, with 8 bases separating them. The CDR3 loop spans 13 amino acids. Germline-derived CDR1 and CDR2 are SGHNT and YENEEA. The CDR3 sequence: CASSFGQNNEQFF. CDR3 bases: TGTGCCAGCAGCTTCGGACAGAACAATGAGCAGTTCTTC.

V is TRBV5-6 and J is TRBJ1-2; D remains unclear. Germline V lookup: CDR1 SGHDT, CDR2 YYEEEE. The V end was cut by 0 bases, the J end by 2 bases, with 8 bases between. The CDR3 spans 14 residues. CDR3 sequence (DNA): TGTGCCAGCAGCTTGGGGGCGGTAAACTATGGCTACACCTTC. It specifies CASSLGAVNYGYTF.

This clonotype was seen a few times. The chain combines TRBV28 with TRBJ1-2, with a weak D call TRBD1 (6 bases). V lost 4 bases and J lost 6, with 24 bases in between. Germline V lookup: CDR1 MDHEN, CDR2 SYDVKM. The CDR3 contains 17 residues. Here the CDR3 reads CASSSLISDRIANGYTF. DNA for the CDR3: TGTGCCAGCAGTTCCCTCATATCCGACAGGATTGCGAATGGCTACACCTTC.

This clonotype came up many times. The rearrangement uses TRBV7-2 and TRBJ2-7; maybe TRBD2 (6 bases). Germline-derived CDR1 and CDR2 are SGHTA and FQGNSA. The ends were cut back, 4 bases at V and 0 bases at J, with 10 bases in the middle. The CDR3 runs to 14 residues. CDR3 nucleotide sequence: TGTGCCAGCAGCTCGGGAGCCAGCTCCTACGAGCAGTACTTC. Amino acids: CASSSGASSYEQYF.

This clonotype has just a few counts. This chain uses TRBV13 with TRBJ2-7; D gene uncertain. Germline V gene data show CDR1 as PRHDT and CDR2 as FYEKMQ (reference sequence). V lost 3 bases to trimming and J lost 5 bases, with 8 bases between them. CDR3 length: 12 residues. CDR3 nucleotides: TGTGCCAGCAGCTTTGCTAGTCACGAGCAGTACTTC. This codes for CASSFASHEQYF.

This chain joins TRBV7-6 and TRBJ2-5; 11 bases line up with TRBD2. The junction had 4 bases not matched to a gene; V was cut back by 6 bases and J by 4 bases. The CDR3 runs to 14 residues. From germline, CDR1 is SGHVS and CDR2 FNYEAQ. CDR3 in DNA: TGTGCCAGCAGTAGCGGGGGGGCCGTAGAGACCCAGTACTTC. Translating gives CASSSGGAVETQYF.

At least ten counts were recorded for this clonotype. The J gene is TRBJ1-5, the V gene TRBV7-2; D call uncertain. Trimming left V 2 bases short and J 2 bases short, with 7 bases between. Germline loops: CDR1 SGHTA, CDR2 FQGNSA. CDR3 length: 14 amino acids. The chain's CDR3 is CASSLNQGNQPQHF. CDR3 in DNA: TGTGCCAGCAGCTTAAACCAGGGCAATCAGCCCCAGCATTTT. The whole variable domain, remainder taken from reference TRBV7-2 and TRBJ1-5, is GAGVSQSPSNKVTEKGKDVELRCDPISGHTALYWYRQSLGQGLEFLIYFQGNSAPDKSGLPSDRFSAERTGGSVSTLTIQRTQQEDSAVYLCASSLNQGNQPQHFGDGTRLSIL.

This clonotype was recorded many times. The chain combines TRBV20-1 with TRBJ1-1; D is perhaps TRBD1 (5 bases). This CDR3 region has 13 residues. V lost 5 bases and J lost 4, with 14 bases in between. CDR1 and CDR2 from the germline V gene are DFQATT and SNEGSKA (reference sequence). The CDR3 region has the DNA TGCAGTGCTCGACAGTCAAGGGGCACTGAAGCTTTCTTT. Residues: CSARQSRGTEAFF.

This clonotype was detected ten times or more. This chain uses TRBV7-8 with TRBJ2-1, with TRBD1 matching over 8 bases. The CDR3 length is 14 residues. Germline assignment: CDR1 SGHVS and CDR2 FQNEAQ. V was clipped by 3 bases and J by 5 bases; unmatched bases: 3. This CDR3 is CASSFWTGNNEQFF. Written as DNA, the CDR3 is TGTGCCAGCAGCTTTTGGACAGGGAACAATGAGCAGTTCTTC.

V is TRBV4-3 and J is TRBJ2-5; D is undetermined. CDR1 LGHNA and CDR2 YSLEER come from the germline V gene. V was trimmed by 4 bases and J by 5 bases, leaving 11 bases between them. This CDR3 is built from 13 residues. CDR3 nucleotides: TGCGCCAGCAGCCCACACCGATGGGAGACCCAGTACTTC. Translating gives CASSPHRWETQYF.

V gene TRBV11-2 combines with J gene TRBJ1-2; D remains ambiguous. The CDR3 runs to 12 residues. From germline, CDR1 is SGHAT and CDR2 FQNNGV. V shed 5 bases and J shed 7 bases, with 11 bases lying between them. CDR3 bases: TGTGCCAGCAGCGGACCGGGGTCTGGCTACACCTTC. It encodes CASSGPGSGYTF.

This clonotype has a count of ten or more. The chain couples TRBV27 to TRBJ2-2; 7 bases agree with TRBD2. Germline V gene lookup returns CDR1 MNHEY and CDR2 SMNVEV (reference sequence). CDR3 size: 13 residues. The V segment lost 6 bases and the J segment 6 bases; nucleotides outside the gene matches: 4. The CDR3 DNA reads as TGTGCCAGCAGCCCTGGACTAGCCGGGGAGCTGTTTTTT. Protein product: CASSPGLAGELFF.

On this clonotype itself: Being one base from a much bigger clone, this may be a read error. V and J are TRBV7-2 and TRBJ2-2; D is undetermined. There are 12 residues in the CDR3. Germline V gene sequence: CDR1 SGHTA, CDR2 FQGNSA. V shed 7 bases and J shed 10 bases, with 13 bases lying between them. This CDR3 is CASISPGPELFF. CDR3 sequence (DNA): TGTGCCAGCATCTCCCCCGGACCGGAGCTGTTTTTT.

This clonotype was detected many times. This sequence joins TRBV7-6 and TRBJ1-5, with 7 positions matching TRBD1. V was pared by 3 bases and J by 0 bases, with 11 bases of the junction left unmatched. CDR1 and CDR2 from the germline V gene are SGHVS and FNYEAQ. The CDR3 is 18 residues long. The CDR3 is CASSLDSGTAYSNQPQHF. The CDR3 region has the DNA TGTGCCAGCAGCTTGGATTCCGGGACAGCTTATAGCAATCAGCCCCAGCATTTT.